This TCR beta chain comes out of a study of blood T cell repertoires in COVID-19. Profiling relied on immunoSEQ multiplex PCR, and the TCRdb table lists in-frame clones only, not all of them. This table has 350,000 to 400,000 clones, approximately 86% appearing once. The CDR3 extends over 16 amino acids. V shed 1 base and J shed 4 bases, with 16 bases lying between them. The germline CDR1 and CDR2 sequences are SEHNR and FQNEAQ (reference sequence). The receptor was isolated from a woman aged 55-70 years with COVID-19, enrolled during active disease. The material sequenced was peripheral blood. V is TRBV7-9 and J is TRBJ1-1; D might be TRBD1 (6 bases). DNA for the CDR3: TGTGCCAGCAGCTTAGGACGGGGCAGGGGATCCACTGAAGCTTTCTTT. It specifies CASSLGRGRGSTEAFF.